What follows are 6 T cell receptor beta chains derived from one specimen sequenced in a study of cytomegalovirus exposure and HLA in healthy donors. Some clones are missing from TCRdb's copy, which holds only in-frame ones; the method was immunoSEQ multiplex PCR. Here the sample spans 100,000 to 150,000 clones, about 88% being singletons. The sequenced sample was PBMCs. These receptors were collected from a woman aged 18-29 years in good health and CMV-seronegative.

The chain links TRBV29-1 to TRBJ1-4; possibly TRBD1 for D (5 bases). The CDR3 covers 14 residues. Germline V CDR1 and CDR2: SQVTM, ANQGSEA. Trimming removed 6 bases at V and 5 bases at J, with 16 bases between. For the CDR3, the DNA is TGCAGCGTAGGCGGGGGGAAACTAAATGAAAAACTGTTTTTT. It yields the protein CSVGGGKLNEKLFF.

The chain couples TRBV5-3 to TRBJ1-2; D remains ambiguous. TRBV5-3 is reported as an ORF; its role is uncertain. This CDR3 is built from 17 residues. Deletions cut 4 bases from V and 1 base from J, with 20 bases between. The CDR3 region is CARSPPRAATINYGYTF. CDR3 bases: TGTGCCAGAAGCCCGCCGAGGGCAGCCACGATTAACTATGGCTACACCTTC.

This clone appeared a single time. This chain links TRBV27 with TRBJ2-7, with TRBD2 matching over 9 bases. After removal of 5 bases from V and 3 bases from J, the junction contained 8 bases not matched to a gene. The CDR3 is made up of 15 amino acids. Germline CDR1 MNHEY, CDR2 SMNVEV (reference sequence). CDR3 region: CASSPAGAGGYEQYF. In DNA, the CDR3 is TGTGCCAGCAGTCCCGCGGGAGCGGGAGGCTACGAGCAGTACTTC.

This clone was counted a single time. The chain uses TRBV5-6 and TRBJ2-3; 9 bases are a match to TRBD2. Germline assignment: CDR1 SGHDT and CDR2 YYEEEE. CDR3 length equals 16 residues. V lost 4 bases, J lost 0 bases, and 6 bases stayed unmatched. The CDR3 DNA reads as TGTGCCAGCAGCGGGACCGGACTAGCGAGCACAGATACGCAGTATTTT. Translating gives CASSGTGLASTDTQYF.

The J gene is TRBJ2-1, the V gene TRBV28; possibly TRBD2 for D (6 bases). Germline-derived CDR1 and CDR2 are MDHEN and SYDVKM. V lost 5 bases to trimming and J lost 3 bases, with 14 bases between them. The CDR3 is made up of 15 amino acids. The CDR3: CASSDIPGLYNEQFF. The CDR3 DNA follows: TGTGCCAGCAGTGATATCCCGGGACTCTACAATGAGCAGTTCTTC.

The rearrangement links TRBV4-3 to TRBJ2-1; D not certain. The V gene lost 1 base and the J gene lost 7 bases, with 8 bases spanning the gap. From germline, CDR1 is LGHNA and CDR2 YSLEER. The CDR3 spans 13 residues. As DNA, the CDR3 is TGCGCCAGCAGCCAAGCCACACATAATGAGCAGTTCTTC. It is translated as CASSQATHNEQFF.